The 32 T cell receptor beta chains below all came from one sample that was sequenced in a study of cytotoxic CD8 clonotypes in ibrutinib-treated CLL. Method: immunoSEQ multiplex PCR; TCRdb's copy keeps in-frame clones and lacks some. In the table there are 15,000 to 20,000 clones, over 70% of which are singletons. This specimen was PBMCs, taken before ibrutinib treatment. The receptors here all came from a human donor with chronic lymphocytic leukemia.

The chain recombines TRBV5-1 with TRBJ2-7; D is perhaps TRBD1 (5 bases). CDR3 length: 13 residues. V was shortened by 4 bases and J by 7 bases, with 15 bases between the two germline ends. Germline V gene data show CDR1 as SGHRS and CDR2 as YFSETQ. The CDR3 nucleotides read TGCGCCAGCAGCCCCCAGGGAATGGGGGAGCAGTACTTC. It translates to CASSPQGMGEQYF.

CDR3 amino acids: CASSTGGQFGYTF. The CDR3 DNA reads as TGTGCCAGCAGTACCGGGGGGCAGTTTGGCTACACCTTC. V is TRBV5-5 and J is TRBJ1-2; tentatively, D is TRBD1 (6 bases). V lost 5 bases to trimming and J lost 7 bases, with 15 bases between them. This CDR3 is built from 13 residues. The V gene's germline CDR1 is SGHKS and CDR2 YYEKEE (reference sequence).

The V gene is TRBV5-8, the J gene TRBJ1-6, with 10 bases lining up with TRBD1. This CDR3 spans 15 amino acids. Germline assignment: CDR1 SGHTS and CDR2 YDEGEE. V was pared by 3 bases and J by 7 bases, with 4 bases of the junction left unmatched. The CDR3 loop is CASSSGTGVNSPLHF. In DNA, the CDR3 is TGTGCCAGCAGCTCCGGGACAGGGGTAAATTCACCCCTCCACTTT.

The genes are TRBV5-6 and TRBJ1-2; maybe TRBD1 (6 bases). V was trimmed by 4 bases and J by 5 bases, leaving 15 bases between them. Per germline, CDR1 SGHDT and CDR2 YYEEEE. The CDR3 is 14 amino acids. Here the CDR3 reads CASSVGTTGYGYTF. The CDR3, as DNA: TGTGCCAGCAGCGTGGGGACAACCGGATATGGCTACACCTTC.

The CDR3 DNA sequence: TGTGCCAGCAGCAAAGGGCCAGTCATGAACACTGAAGCTTTCTTT. This sequence encodes CASSKGPVMNTEAFF. The chain has TRBV21-1 and TRBJ1-1; the D call of TRBD1 is as the table states it, not checked on the DNA. TRBV21-1 represents a pseudogene. This CDR3 is 15 amino acids long.

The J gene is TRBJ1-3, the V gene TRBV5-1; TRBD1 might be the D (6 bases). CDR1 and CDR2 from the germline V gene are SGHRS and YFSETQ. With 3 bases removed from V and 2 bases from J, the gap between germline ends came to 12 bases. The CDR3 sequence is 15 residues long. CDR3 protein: CASSYSQGTGNTIYF. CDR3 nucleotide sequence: TGCGCCAGCAGCTACTCCCAGGGGACTGGAAACACCATATATTTT.

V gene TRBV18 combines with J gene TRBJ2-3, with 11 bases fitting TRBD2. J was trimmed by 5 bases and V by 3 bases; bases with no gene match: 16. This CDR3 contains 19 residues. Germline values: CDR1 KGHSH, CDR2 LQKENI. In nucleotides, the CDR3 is TGTGCCAGCTCACCTCAGCTAGCGGGGGGTTCCGGGTCCGAAGATACGCAGTATTTT. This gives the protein CASSPQLAGGSGSEDTQYF.

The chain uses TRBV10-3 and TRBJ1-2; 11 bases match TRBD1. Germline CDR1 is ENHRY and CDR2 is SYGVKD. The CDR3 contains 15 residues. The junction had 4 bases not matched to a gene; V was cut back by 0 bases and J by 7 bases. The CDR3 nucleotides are TGTGCCATCAGTGAGTCCGGGACAGGGGGAGGTGGCTACACCTTC. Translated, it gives CAISESGTGGGGYTF.

In nucleotides, the CDR3 is TGCGCCAGCAGCTTGGAGGGTGGCGGGGAGCTGTTTTTT. The encoded protein is CASSLEGGGELFF. The chain employs TRBV5-1 and TRBJ2-2; D not certain. V was pared by 0 bases and J by 7 bases, with 7 bases between. The V gene's germline CDR1 is SGHRS and CDR2 YFSETQ. This CDR3 is 13 amino acids long.

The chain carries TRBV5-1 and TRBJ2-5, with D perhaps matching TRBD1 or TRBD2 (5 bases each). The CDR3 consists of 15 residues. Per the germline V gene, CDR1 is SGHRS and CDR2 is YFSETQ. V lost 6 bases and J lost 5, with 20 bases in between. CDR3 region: CASTPAPGLGETQYF. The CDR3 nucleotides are TGCGCCAGCACCCCTGCCCCGGGGCTCGGCGAGACCCAGTACTTC.

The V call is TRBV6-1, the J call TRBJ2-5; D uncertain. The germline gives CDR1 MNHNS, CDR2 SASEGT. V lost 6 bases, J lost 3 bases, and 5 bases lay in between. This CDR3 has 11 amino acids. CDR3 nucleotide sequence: TGTGCCAGCAGCCCTAAAGAGACCCAGTACTTC. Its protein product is CASSPKETQYF.

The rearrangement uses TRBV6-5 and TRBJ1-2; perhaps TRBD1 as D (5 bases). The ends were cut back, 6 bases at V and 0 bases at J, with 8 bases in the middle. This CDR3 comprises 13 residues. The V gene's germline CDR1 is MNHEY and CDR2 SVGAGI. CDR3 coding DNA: TGTGCCAGCAGGGTAGGGGCTAACTATGGCTACACCTTC. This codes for CASRVGANYGYTF.

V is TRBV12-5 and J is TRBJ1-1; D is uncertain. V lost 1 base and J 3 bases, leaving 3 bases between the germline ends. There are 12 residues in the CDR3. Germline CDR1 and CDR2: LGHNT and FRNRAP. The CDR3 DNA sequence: TGTGCTAGTGGTTTGGATTACACTGAAGCTTTCTTT. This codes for CASGLDYTEAFF.

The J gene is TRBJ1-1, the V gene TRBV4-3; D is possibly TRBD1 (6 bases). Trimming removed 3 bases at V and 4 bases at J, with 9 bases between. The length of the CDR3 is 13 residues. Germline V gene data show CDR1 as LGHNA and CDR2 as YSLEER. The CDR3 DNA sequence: TGCGCCAGCAGCCACATAGGGGGCACTGAAGCTTTCTTT. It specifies CASSHIGGTEAFF.

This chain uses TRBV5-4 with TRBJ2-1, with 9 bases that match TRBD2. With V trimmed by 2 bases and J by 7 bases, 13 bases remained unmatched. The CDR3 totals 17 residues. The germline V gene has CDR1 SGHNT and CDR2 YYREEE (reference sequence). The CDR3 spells CASSFHATAGGGNEQFF. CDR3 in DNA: TGTGCCAGCAGCTTCCACGCCACAGCGGGGGGCGGGAATGAGCAGTTCTTC.

CDR3 region: CASRRTGSGVSPLHF. CDR3 nucleotides: TGTGCCAGCAGGCGCACGGGGTCAGGGGTATCACCCCTCCACTTT. The chain is built from TRBV6-5 and TRBJ1-6, with D maybe TRBD1 (6 bases). Trimming cost V 6 bases and J 10 bases, with 19 bases left between them. Germline V gives CDR1 MNHEY, CDR2 SVGAGI. The CDR3 consists of 15 residues.

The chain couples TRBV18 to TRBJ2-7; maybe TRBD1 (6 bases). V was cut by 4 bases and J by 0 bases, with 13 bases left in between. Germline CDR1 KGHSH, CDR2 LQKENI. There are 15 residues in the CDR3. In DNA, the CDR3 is TGTGCCAGCTCACAACTGGACAGTTACTCCTACGAGCAGTACTTC. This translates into CASSQLDSYSYEQYF.

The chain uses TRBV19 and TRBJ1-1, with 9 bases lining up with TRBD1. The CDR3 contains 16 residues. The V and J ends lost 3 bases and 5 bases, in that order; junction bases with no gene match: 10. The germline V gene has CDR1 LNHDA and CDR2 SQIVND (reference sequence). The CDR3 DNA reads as TGTGCCAGTAGTATTTATACGGGACAGGGTGATACTGAAGCTTTCTTT. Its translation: CASSIYTGQGDTEAFF.

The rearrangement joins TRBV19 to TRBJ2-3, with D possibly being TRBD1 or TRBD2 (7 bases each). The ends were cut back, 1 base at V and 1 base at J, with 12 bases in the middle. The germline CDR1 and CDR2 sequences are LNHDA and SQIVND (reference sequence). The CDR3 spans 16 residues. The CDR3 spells CASSIGAGGGTDTQYF. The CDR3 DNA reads TGTGCCAGTAGTATAGGGGCAGGGGGGGGCACAGATACGCAGTATTTT.

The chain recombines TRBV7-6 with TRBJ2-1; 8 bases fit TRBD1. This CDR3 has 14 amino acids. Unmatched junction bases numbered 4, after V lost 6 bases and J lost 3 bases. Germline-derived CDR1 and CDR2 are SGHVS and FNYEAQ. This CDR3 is CASREGQGYNEQFF. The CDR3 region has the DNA TGTGCCAGCAGAGAAGGACAGGGCTACAATGAGCAGTTCTTC.

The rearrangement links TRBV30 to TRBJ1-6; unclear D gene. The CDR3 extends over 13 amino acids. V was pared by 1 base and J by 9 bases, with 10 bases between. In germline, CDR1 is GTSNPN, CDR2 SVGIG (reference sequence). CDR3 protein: CAWSDRNFSPLHF. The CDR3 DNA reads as TGTGCCTGGAGTGACCGGAACTTTTCACCCCTCCACTTT.

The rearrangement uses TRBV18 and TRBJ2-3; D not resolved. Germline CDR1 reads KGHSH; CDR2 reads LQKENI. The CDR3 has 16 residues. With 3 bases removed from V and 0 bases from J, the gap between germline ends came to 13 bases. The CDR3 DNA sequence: TGTGCCAGCTCACCCAGCCTGGGCCCTAGCACAGATACGCAGTATTTT. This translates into CASSPSLGPSTDTQYF.

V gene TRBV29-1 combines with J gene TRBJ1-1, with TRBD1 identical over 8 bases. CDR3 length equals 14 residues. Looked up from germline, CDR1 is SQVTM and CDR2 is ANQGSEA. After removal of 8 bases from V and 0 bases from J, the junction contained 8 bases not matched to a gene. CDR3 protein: CSNHGQGLNTEAFF. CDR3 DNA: TGCAGCAACCACGGACAGGGCTTGAACACTGAAGCTTTCTTT.

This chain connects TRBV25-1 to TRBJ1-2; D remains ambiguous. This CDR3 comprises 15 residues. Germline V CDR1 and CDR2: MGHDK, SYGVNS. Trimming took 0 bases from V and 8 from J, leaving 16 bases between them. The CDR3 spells CASSEYWVTQGGYTF. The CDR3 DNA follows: TGTGCCAGCAGTGAATATTGGGTCACCCAAGGGGGCTACACCTTC.

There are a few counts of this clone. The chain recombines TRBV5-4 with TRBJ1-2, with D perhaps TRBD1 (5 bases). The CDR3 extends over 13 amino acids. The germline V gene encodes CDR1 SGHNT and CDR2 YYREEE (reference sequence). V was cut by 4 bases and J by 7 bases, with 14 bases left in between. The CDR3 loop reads CASSRRGAGGYTF. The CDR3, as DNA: TGTGCCAGCAGCCGCCGGGGCGCGGGTGGCTACACCTTC.

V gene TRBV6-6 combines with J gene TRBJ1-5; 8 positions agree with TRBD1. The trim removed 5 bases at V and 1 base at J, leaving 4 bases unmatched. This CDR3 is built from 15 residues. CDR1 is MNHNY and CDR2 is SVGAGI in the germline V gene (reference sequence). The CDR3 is CASSMDRASNQPQHF. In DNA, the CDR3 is TGTGCCAGCAGTATGGACAGGGCAAGCAATCAGCCCCAGCATTTT.

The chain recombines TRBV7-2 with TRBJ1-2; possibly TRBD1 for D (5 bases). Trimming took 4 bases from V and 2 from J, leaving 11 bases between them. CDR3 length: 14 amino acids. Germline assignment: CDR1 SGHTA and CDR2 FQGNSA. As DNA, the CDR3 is TGTGCCAGCAGCTCGGGACCGACGAACTATGGCTACACCTTC. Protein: CASSSGPTNYGYTF. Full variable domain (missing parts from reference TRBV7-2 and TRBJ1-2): GAGVSQSPSNKVTEKGKDVELRCDPISGHTALYWYRQSLGQGLEFLIYFQGNSAPDKSGLPSDRFSAERTGGSVSTLTIQRTQQEDSAVYLCASSSGPTNYGYTFGSGTRLTVV.

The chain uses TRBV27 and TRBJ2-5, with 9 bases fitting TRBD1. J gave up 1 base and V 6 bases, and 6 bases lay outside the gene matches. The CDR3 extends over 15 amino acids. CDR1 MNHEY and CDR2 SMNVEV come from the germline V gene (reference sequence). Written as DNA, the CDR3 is TGTGCCAGCAGACCCAGGGACAGGGCCCAAGAGACCCAGTACTTC. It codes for CASRPRDRAQETQYF.

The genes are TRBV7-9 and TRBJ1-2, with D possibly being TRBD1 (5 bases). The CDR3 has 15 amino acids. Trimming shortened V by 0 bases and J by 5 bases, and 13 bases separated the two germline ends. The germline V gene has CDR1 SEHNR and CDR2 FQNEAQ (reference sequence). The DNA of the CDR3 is TGTGCCAGCAGCTTAGCGGGGACGACTAGGTATGGCTACACCTTC. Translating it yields CASSLAGTTRYGYTF.

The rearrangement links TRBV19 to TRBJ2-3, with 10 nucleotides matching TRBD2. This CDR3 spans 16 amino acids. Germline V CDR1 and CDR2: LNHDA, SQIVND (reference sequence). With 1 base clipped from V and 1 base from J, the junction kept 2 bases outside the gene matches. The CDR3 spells CASSIVGTSGTDTQYF. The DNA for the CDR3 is TGTGCCAGTAGTATAGTCGGGACTAGCGGCACAGATACGCAGTATTTT.

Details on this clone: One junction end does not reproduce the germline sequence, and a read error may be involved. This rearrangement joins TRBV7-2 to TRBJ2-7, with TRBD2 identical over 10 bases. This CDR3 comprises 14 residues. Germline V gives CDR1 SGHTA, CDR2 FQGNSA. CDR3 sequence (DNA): TGTGCCAGCAGCCTAGCGGGGGAAGTACGGGGGCAGTACTTC. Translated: CASSLAGEVRGQYF.

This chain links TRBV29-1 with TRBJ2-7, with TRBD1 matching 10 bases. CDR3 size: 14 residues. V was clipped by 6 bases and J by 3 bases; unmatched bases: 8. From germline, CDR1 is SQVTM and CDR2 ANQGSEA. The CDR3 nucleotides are TGCAGCGTGACCGGGACAGGGGCAATCTACGAGCAGTACTTC. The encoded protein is CSVTGTGAIYEQYF.